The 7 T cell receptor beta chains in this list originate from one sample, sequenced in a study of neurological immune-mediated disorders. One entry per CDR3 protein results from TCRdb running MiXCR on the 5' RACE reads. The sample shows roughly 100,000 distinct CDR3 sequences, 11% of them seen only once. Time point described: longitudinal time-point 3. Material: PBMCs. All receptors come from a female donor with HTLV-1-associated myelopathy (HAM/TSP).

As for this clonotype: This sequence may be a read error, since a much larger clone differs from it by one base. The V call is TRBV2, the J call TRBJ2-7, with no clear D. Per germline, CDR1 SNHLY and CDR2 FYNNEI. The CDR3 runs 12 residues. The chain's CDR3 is CASSEPNYEQCF. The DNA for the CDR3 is TGTGCCAGCAGTGAACCTAATTACGAGCAGTGCTTC.

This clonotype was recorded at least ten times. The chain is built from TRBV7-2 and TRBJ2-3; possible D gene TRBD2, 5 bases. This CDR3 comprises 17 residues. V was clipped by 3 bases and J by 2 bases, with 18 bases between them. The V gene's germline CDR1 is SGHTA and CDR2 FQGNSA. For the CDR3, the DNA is TGTGCCAGCAGCTTCGAAGGTGGCGGGCGATCCACAGATACGCAGTATTTT. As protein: CASSFEGGGRSTDTQYF.

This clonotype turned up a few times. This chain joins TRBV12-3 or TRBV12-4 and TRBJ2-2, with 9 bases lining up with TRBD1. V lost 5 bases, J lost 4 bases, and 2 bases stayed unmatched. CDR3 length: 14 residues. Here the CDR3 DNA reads TGTGCCAGCAGTCGGACAGGGGCCACCGGGGAGCTGTTTTTT. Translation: CASSRTGATGELFF.

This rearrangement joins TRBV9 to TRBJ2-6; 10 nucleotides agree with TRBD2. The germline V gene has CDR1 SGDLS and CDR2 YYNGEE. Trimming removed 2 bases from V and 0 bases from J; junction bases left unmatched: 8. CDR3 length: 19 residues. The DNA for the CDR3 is TGTGCCAGCAGCGTTGTTAGCGGGGGGCGCCGCTCTGGGGCCAACGTCCTGACTTTC. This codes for CASSVVSGGRRSGANVLTF.

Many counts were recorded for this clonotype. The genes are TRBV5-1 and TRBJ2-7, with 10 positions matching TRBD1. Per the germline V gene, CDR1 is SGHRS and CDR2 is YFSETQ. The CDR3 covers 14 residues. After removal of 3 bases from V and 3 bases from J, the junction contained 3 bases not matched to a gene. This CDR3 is CASSSGQGLYEQYF. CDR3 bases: TGCGCCAGCAGCTCGGGACAGGGGCTCTACGAGCAGTACTTC.

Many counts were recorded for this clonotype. The DNA of the CDR3 is TGCAGTGCTCTGAGGGGCAGCAATCAGCCCCAGCATTTT. Translating it yields CSALRGSNQPQHF. J is TRBJ1-5 and V is TRBV20-1, with D perhaps matching TRBD1 (5 bases). V shed 5 bases and J shed 1 base, with 9 bases lying between them. CDR1 DFQATT and CDR2 SNEGSKA come from the germline V gene (reference sequence). The CDR3 contains 13 residues.

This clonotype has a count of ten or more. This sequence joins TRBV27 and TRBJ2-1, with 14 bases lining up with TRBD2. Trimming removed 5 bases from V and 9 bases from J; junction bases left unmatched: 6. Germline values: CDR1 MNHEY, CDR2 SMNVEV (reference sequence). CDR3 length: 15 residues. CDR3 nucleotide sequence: TGTGCCAGCAGTGCCGGGACTAGCGGGGGTGCTGAGCAGTTCTTC. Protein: CASSAGTSGGAEQFF.